Below, 21 T cell receptor beta chains from the same sample are listed, as sequenced in a study of T cell responses to AZD1222 COVID-19 vaccine (dated by TCRdb to about 2021). Library preparation employed the immunoSEQ multiplex PCR assay. TCRdb retrieved this table from immuneACCESS and kept in-frame rearrangements only. Not all clones are present; in checked studies, unresolved V genes account for under half, and no reason is known for the remainder. In all, the sample holds around 99,000 clones, and approximately 90% of those were seen once. Around 8.6% of the sample lies in the top ten. The intended sense of this specimen's time point label: about 28 days (+/-7) after the second vaccine dose. The sequencing here drew on peripheral blood, taken 28 days after the second AZD1222 dose. The receptors come from an adult who received the AZD1222 COVID-19 vaccine.

This chain joins TRBV19 and TRBJ1-6; D is possibly TRBD1 (6 bases). The CDR3 spans 14 residues. The germline V gene has CDR1 LNHDA and CDR2 SQIVND (reference sequence). V lost 4 bases, J lost 5 bases, and 9 bases lay in between. The CDR3, as DNA: TGTGCCAGTAGTAGGGCAGGGGATAATTCACCCCTCCACTTT. As protein: CASSRAGDNSPLHF.

This clone was observed once. The V gene is TRBV12-3 or TRBV12-4, the J gene TRBJ1-1; D is undetermined. CDR3 length: 13 residues. Between the trimmed V and J ends, which lost 5 bases and 1 base, there was a span of 8 bases. CDR3 DNA sequence: TGTGCCAGCAGTCTTCAGGCGAACACTGAAGCTTTCTTT. This gives the protein CASSLQANTEAFF.

The chain couples TRBV7-3 to TRBJ2-3; either TRBD1 or TRBD2 may supply D (5 bases each). Trimming took 5 bases from V and 4 from J, leaving 25 bases between them. Germline lookup yields CDR1 SGHTA and CDR2 FQGTGA. This CDR3 has 18 amino acids. CDR3 sequence reads: CASSPTKFKGDLADTQYF. The CDR3 DNA follows: TGTGCCAGCAGCCCCACAAAATTTAAAGGGGACCTTGCAGATACGCAGTATTTT.

V is TRBV6-5 and J is TRBJ2-5, with 9 nucleotides matching TRBD2. Germline V gene data show CDR1 as MNHEY and CDR2 as SVGAGI. The ends lost 3 bases at V and 1 base at J; junction bases unmatched: 3. The CDR3 is 15 residues long. The CDR3 is CASSYSGGIQETQYF. The CDR3 DNA reads TGTGCCAGCAGTTATAGCGGGGGAATCCAAGAGACCCAGTACTTC.

V and J are TRBV19 and TRBJ1-5; D might be TRBD1 (6 bases). The CDR3 spans 15 residues. The germline V and J ends were trimmed by 4 bases and 2 bases, with 12 bases remaining between them. Germline values: CDR1 LNHDA, CDR2 SQIVND (reference sequence). The CDR3, as DNA: TGTGCCAGTAGTACACAGGGCGGGGGCAATCAGCCCCAGCATTTT. Its translation: CASSTQGGGNQPQHF.

The rearrangement uses TRBV4-1 and TRBJ2-3; 12 bases match TRBD2. The CDR3 runs to 20 residues. The trim removed 4 bases at V and 2 bases at J, leaving 16 bases unmatched. The germline gives CDR1 MGHRA, CDR2 YSYEKL. For the CDR3, the DNA is TGCGCCAGCAGCCCCAGCGCCCTAGCGGGAGGGCCGTTTTCCACAGATACGCAGTATTTT. It is translated as CASSPSALAGGPFSTDTQYF.

This clone was observed a handful of times. The V gene is TRBV4-2, the J gene TRBJ2-7; 8 bases line up with TRBD2. Germline-derived CDR1 and CDR2 are LGHNA and YNFKEQ. V lost 1 base to trimming and J lost 4 bases; unmatched junction nucleotides: 9. The CDR3 extends over 16 amino acids. DNA of the CDR3: TGTGCCAGCAGCCAAGCATATAGCGGGACCCCATACGAGCAGTACTTC. It yields the protein CASSQAYSGTPYEQYF.

This rearrangement joins TRBV19 to TRBJ1-6; no clear D. The CDR3 consists of 14 residues. V lost 7 bases and J 9 bases, leaving 16 bases between the germline ends. Germline V gives CDR1 LNHDA, CDR2 SQIVND (reference sequence). CDR3 bases: TGTGCCAGTACCCTGACGGGAGGCGGTTCACCCCTCCACTTT. Translating gives CASTLTGGGSPLHF. The variable domain in full, completed from reference TRBV19 and TRBJ1-6, reads DGGITQSPKYLFRKEGQNVTLSCEQNLNHDAMYWYRQDPGQGLRLIYYSQIVNDFQKGDIAEGYSVSREKKESFPLTVTSAQKNPTAFYLCASTLTGGGSPLHFGNGTRLTVT.

V usage is TRBV20-1 and J usage is TRBJ2-5, with 11 bases matching TRBD1. CDR3 size: 14 residues. V lost 6 bases and J lost 5; bases outside the gene matches: 8. CDR1 DFQATT and CDR2 SNEGSKA come from the germline V gene (reference sequence). The CDR3 bases are TGCAGTGCCAGTCGGACAGGGGGCAGGGAGACCCAGTACTTC. Translated, it gives CSASRTGGRETQYF.

V is TRBV7-9 and J is TRBJ1-6, with D unresolved. Per germline, CDR1 SEHNR and CDR2 FQNEAQ (reference sequence). The V end lost 3 bases, the J end lost 5 bases, and 2 bases lay between the germline ends. The CDR3 has 12 residues. CDR3 bases: TGTGCCAGCAGCTTCAATAATTCACCCCTCCACTTT. It codes for CASSFNNSPLHF.

The gene calls are TRBV28 and TRBJ2-3, with a tentative D call TRBD2 (7 bases). CDR3 length: 19 residues. With 3 bases removed from V and 1 base from J, the gap between germline ends came to 23 bases. CDR1 is MDHEN, CDR2 SYDVKM, per germline. Here the CDR3 DNA reads TGTGCCAGCAGTTTTACACCCCGGGGGGCGGGAGCGGGCACAGATACGCAGTATTTT. Its translation is CASSFTPRGAGAGTDTQYF.

This rearrangement joins TRBV28 to TRBJ1-5; D unresolved. The ends were cut back, 2 bases at V and 0 bases at J, with 11 bases in the middle. Germline V gene sequence: CDR1 MDHEN, CDR2 SYDVKM. This CDR3 has 16 residues. CDR3 sequence: CASSLSGRYSNQPQHF. The CDR3 nucleotides read TGTGCCAGCAGTTTAAGCGGGAGGTATAGCAATCAGCCCCAGCATTTT.

The chain combines TRBV19 with TRBJ1-4; weak D call: TRBD1 (5 bases). Germline values: CDR1 LNHDA, CDR2 SQIVND (reference sequence). V was pared by 6 bases and J by 7 bases, with 18 bases between. This CDR3 comprises 15 residues. The CDR3 sequence: CASRPGSLAREKLFF. The CDR3 DNA sequence: TGTGCCAGTAGACCAGGGAGTCTAGCGCGTGAAAAACTGTTTTTT.

This clone appeared once. CDR3 residues: CASSQQQGNNSPLHF. The CDR3 nucleotides are TGCGCCAGCAGCCAACAACAGGGAAATAATTCACCCCTCCACTTT. The chain links TRBV4-1 to TRBJ1-6; maybe TRBD1 (6 bases). V shed 2 bases and J shed 5 bases, with 10 bases lying between them. This CDR3 spans 15 amino acids. Per germline, CDR1 MGHRA and CDR2 YSYEKL.

This sequence joins TRBV5-8 and TRBJ1-4; the D is unclear. Germline V gene lookup returns CDR1 SGHTS and CDR2 YDEGEE. V dropped 4 bases and J dropped 11 bases, with 12 bases sitting between them. The CDR3 loop spans 12 amino acids. The CDR3 DNA reads as TGTGCCAGCAGCACCATGACCGGGAAACTGTTTTTT. Protein sequence: CASSTMTGKLFF.

The chain links TRBV28 to TRBJ1-1; D is undetermined. The germline V gene encodes CDR1 MDHEN and CDR2 SYDVKM. V was pared by 8 bases and J by 1 base, with 29 bases between. This CDR3 contains 19 residues. The CDR3 spells CASPPFLRASYGPNTEAFF. The CDR3 nucleotides are TGTGCCAGCCCCCCCTTTCTCCGGGCAAGCTACGGACCGAACACTGAAGCTTTCTTT.

This chain uses TRBV18 with TRBJ2-7; possibly TRBD1 for D (5 bases). Germline CDR1 reads KGHSH; CDR2 reads LQKENI. Trimming took off 6 bases at V and 5 bases at J, with 11 bases between the two ends. CDR3 size: 12 residues. This CDR3 reads CASSPGINEQYF. CDR3 nucleotides: TGTGCCAGCTCCCCAGGGATTAACGAGCAGTACTTC.

The chain recombines TRBV21-1 with TRBJ1-2; the table's D call, TRBD1, has no DNA check behind it. TRBV21-1 constitutes a pseudogene. The CDR3 totals 12 residues. The CDR3, as DNA: TGTGCCAGCAGCCAGGGCAGGGTCGGCTACACCTTC. Residues: CASSQGRVGYTF.

The rearrangement uses TRBV6-2 or TRBV6-3 and TRBJ2-2; tentative D call: TRBD1 (6 bases). Trimming left V 1 base short and J 6 bases short, with 12 bases between. Germline V gene data show CDR1 as MNHEY and CDR2 as SVGEGT. The CDR3 extends over 15 amino acids. CDR3 loop: CASSYLQGVAGELFF. The DNA of the CDR3 is TGTGCCAGCAGTTACTTACAGGGAGTGGCCGGGGAGCTGTTTTTT.

The rearrangement joins TRBV19 to TRBJ1-2; D is undetermined. Germline values: CDR1 LNHDA, CDR2 SQIVND (reference sequence). This CDR3 has 13 residues. The germline V and J ends were trimmed by 2 bases and 8 bases, with 12 bases remaining between them. CDR3 region: CASSIRAIEGYTF. DNA for the CDR3: TGTGCCAGTAGTATACGGGCGATAGAGGGCTACACCTTC.

The gene calls are TRBV6-6 and TRBJ1-5, with TRBD1 identical over 9 bases. CDR3 size: 19 residues. After removal of 5 bases from V and 6 bases from J, the junction contained 20 bases not matched to a gene. The germline CDR1 and CDR2 sequences are MNHNY and SVGAGI (reference sequence). In DNA form, the CDR3 reads TGTGCCAGCAGTCGCATGGACAGGGGTGATCCAACTTTCAGTCAGCCCCAGCATTTT. Amino acids: CASSRMDRGDPTFSQPQHF.